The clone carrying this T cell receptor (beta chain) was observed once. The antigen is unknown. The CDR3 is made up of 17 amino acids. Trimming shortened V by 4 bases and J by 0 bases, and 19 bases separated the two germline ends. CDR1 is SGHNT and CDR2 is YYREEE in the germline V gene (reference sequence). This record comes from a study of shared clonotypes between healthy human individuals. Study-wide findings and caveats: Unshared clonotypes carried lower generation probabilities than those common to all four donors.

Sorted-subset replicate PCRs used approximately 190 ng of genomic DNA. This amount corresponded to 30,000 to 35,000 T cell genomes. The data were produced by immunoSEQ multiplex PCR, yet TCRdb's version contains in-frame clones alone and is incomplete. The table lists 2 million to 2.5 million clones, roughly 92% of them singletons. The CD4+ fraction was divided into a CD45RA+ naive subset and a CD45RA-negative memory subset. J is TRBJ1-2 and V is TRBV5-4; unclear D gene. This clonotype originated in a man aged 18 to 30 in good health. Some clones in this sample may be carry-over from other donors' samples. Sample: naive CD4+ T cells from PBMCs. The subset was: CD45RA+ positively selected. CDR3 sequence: CASSPPPVRAANYGYTF. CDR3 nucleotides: TGTGCCAGCAGCCCCCCCCCGGTTAGGGCTGCTAACTATGGCTACACCTTC.